What follows are 9 T cell receptor beta chains derived from one specimen sequenced in a study of identical twins. TCRdb itself ran the 5' RACE reads through MiXCR, one entry per CDR3 protein. The data hold 1.5 million to 2 million distinct CDR3 sequences, with 32% observed a single time. The sample taken for sequencing was cord blood. These receptors all stem from a newborn girl in good health.

The chain has TRBV6-6 and TRBJ1-1; D perhaps matches TRBD1 (5 bases). CDR3 length: 16 amino acids. CDR1 is MNHNY and CDR2 is SVGAGI in the germline V gene (reference sequence). V gave up 11 bases and J gave up 3 bases, with 25 bases separating them. Here the CDR3 reads CAGGFERSGQHTEAFF. The DNA for the CDR3 is TGTGCCGGCGGATTTGAACGGTCAGGGCAGCACACTGAAGCTTTCTTT.

The rearrangement uses TRBV9 and TRBJ1-1, with D tentatively TRBD1 (6 bases). The V gene's germline CDR1 is SGDLS and CDR2 YYNGEE. The CDR3 consists of 17 residues. V was pared by 0 bases and J by 1 base, with 16 bases between. The CDR3 reads CASSVAQPGAGNTEAFF. The CDR3 nucleotides are TGTGCCAGCAGCGTAGCCCAACCAGGGGCCGGGAACACTGAAGCTTTCTTT.

The rearrangement joins TRBV28 to TRBJ2-7, with a weak D call TRBD1 (8 bases). Germline CDR1 reads MDHEN; CDR2 reads SYDVKM. V lost 1 base and J 5 bases, leaving 21 bases between the germline ends. This CDR3 contains 17 residues. CDR3: CASSLLIGGTGPHEQYF. In DNA form, the CDR3 reads TGTGCCAGCAGTTTATTGATCGGGGGGACAGGTCCCCACGAGCAGTACTTC.

The chain combines TRBV5-6 with TRBJ1-2; the D is unclear. The CDR3 contains 15 residues. CDR1 and CDR2 (germline): SGHDT, YYEEEE. Trimming took off 1 base at V and 5 bases at J, with 15 bases between the two ends. For the CDR3, the DNA is TGTGCCAGCAGCTTGTTGGCCCGTGCCTCGTATGGCTACACCTTC. It specifies CASSLLARASYGYTF.

This clonotype was counted a single time. The chain carries TRBV5-1 and TRBJ2-1, with a tentative D call TRBD2 (6 bases). Germline CDR1 reads SGHRS; CDR2 reads YFSETQ. This CDR3 has 15 amino acids. Trimming cost V 1 base and J 5 bases, with 13 bases left between them. The CDR3 coding sequence is TGCGCCAGCAGCTTGATGGTTAGCGGAGACAATGAGCAGTTCTTC. This translates into CASSLMVSGDNEQFF.

This clonotype showed up just a few times. The CDR3 region is CASSSMGQGGNYGYTF. The CDR3 DNA sequence: TGTGCCAGCAGCTCAATGGGACAGGGTGGAAACTATGGCTACACCTTC. The chain joins TRBV6-2 or TRBV6-3 to TRBJ1-2; 9 nucleotides match TRBD1. Trimming at V came to 6 bases and at J to 2 bases, leaving 10 bases not matched to a gene. The germline V gene encodes CDR1 MNHEY and CDR2 SVGEGT. The CDR3 spans 16 residues.

The genes are TRBV25-1 and TRBJ2-1; D unclear. V was trimmed by 5 bases and J by 4 bases, leaving 18 bases between them. This CDR3 is built from 16 residues. Germline values: CDR1 MGHDK, CDR2 SYGVNS. In DNA form, the CDR3 reads TGTGCCAGCAGTCAATCCGTTCCCCACAGATACAATGAGCAGTTCTTC. This gives the protein CASSQSVPHRYNEQFF.

Concerning this clonotype: The junction does not match germline at one end; this may be a read error. V is TRBV14 and J is TRBJ2-6, with D unclear. Germline CDR1 and CDR2: SGHDN and FVKESK. The CDR3 is 13 residues long. The CDR3 loop reads CACSNSGANVLTF. For the CDR3, the DNA is TGTGCCTGCAGTAACTCTGGGGCCAACGTCCTGACTTTC.

The chain has TRBV7-9 and TRBJ2-7, with 7 bases lining up with TRBD2. The germline CDR1 and CDR2 sequences are SEHNR and FQNEAQ (reference sequence). The CDR3 consists of 19 residues. Trimming cost V 1 base and J 2 bases; bases outside gene matches: 17. DNA for the CDR3: TGTGCCAGCAGCTTAGATAGGAGCGGGAACATGCTCTACCCCTACGAGCAGTACTTC. Translation gives CASSLDRSGNMLYPYEQYF.